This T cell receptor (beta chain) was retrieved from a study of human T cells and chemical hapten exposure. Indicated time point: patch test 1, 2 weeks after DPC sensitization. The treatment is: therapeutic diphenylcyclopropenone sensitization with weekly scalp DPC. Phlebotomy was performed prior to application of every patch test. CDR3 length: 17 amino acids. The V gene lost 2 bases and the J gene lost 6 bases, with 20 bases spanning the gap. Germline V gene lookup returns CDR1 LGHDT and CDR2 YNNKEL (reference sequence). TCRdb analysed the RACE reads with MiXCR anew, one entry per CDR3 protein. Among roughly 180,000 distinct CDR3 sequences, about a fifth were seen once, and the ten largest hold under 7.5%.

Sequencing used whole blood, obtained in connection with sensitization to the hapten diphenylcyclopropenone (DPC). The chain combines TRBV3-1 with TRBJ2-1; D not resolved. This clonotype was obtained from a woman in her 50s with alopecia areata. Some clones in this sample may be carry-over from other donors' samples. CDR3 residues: CASSQTLPGLGGNEQFF. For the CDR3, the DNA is TGTGCCAGCAGCCAAACTTTACCGGGCCTAGGCGGCAATGAGCAGTTCTTC.